This is a list of T cell receptor beta chains from one sample in a study of shared clonotypes between healthy human individuals. Using immunoSEQ multiplex PCR, the repertoire was profiled, and TCRdb retains in-frame clones only, with some absent. This table has 650,000 to 800,000 clones, about 91% appearing once. The specimen was naive CD8+ T cells sorted from blood. Every receptor here comes from a man aged 25 to 40 in good health. Each CDR3 is given with its conserved first and last residue. Each record gives: CDR3 DNA, CDR3 protein, D gene, V gene, clone size, J gene. The D gene is left open where the match is weak. Only part of the rows carry a size: once, few, many, or a class if the clone is expanded.

CDR3 DNA: TGTGCCAGCAGTTTACGGGACAGCAGTCGAGCCGGGGAGCTGTTTTTT; CDR3 protein: CASSLRDSSRAGELFF; D gene: TRBD1; V gene: TRBV6-5; clone size: -; J gene: TRBJ2-2
CDR3 DNA: TGCAGCGTTGTCTGCCTCACCGGGGAGCTGTTTTTT; CDR3 protein: CSVVCLTGELFF; D gene: -; V gene: TRBV29-1; clone size: -; J gene: TRBJ2-2
CDR3 DNA: TGTGCCAGCAGTCATGGGACAGGCGGGACTGAAGCTTTCTTT; CDR3 protein: CASSHGTGGTEAFF; D gene: TRBD1; V gene: TRBV27; clone size: -; J gene: TRBJ1-1
CDR3 DNA: TGTGCCAGCAGTTTAACGGGGAATGGTTTCTACGAGCAGTACTTC; CDR3 protein: CASSLTGNGFYEQYF; D gene: -; V gene: TRBV27; clone size: -; J gene: TRBJ2-7
CDR3 DNA: TGCACCAGCAGCCAAGACAACTATGGCTACACCTTC; CDR3 protein: CTSSQDNYGYTF; D gene: -; V gene: TRBV1; clone size: once; J gene: TRBJ1-2
CDR3 DNA: TGTGCCAGCAGCCTTAGACAGGGGGCCTACAATGAGCAGTTCTTC; CDR3 protein: CASSLRQGAYNEQFF; D gene: TRBD1; V gene: TRBV28; clone size: -; J gene: TRBJ2-1
CDR3 DNA: TGTGCCAGCAGCTTAGGAGGGGGACTTAATCAGCCCCAGCATTTT; CDR3 protein: CASSLGGGLNQPQHF; D gene: -; V gene: TRBV7-8; clone size: -; J gene: TRBJ1-5
CDR3 DNA: TGTGCCACCAGCAGAGACTTAGGACAGGGCAATGAGCAGTTCTTC; CDR3 protein: CATSRDLGQGNEQFF; D gene: TRBD1; V gene: TRBV15; clone size: -; J gene: TRBJ2-1
CDR3 DNA: TGTGCCAGCAGGACTAGCGGTTCTAGCACAGATACGCAGTATTTT; CDR3 protein: CASRTSGSSTDTQYF; D gene: TRBD2; V gene: TRBV2; clone size: -; J gene: TRBJ2-3
CDR3 DNA: TGTGCCAGCAGATCAGGGCAGGGGCAGGAGACCCAGTACTTC; CDR3 protein: CASRSGQGQETQYF; D gene: -; V gene: TRBV13; clone size: -; J gene: TRBJ2-5
CDR3 DNA: TGTGCCAGCAGCGCCAGACCGGGACAGTCTTACTACAATGAGCAGTTCTTC; CDR3 protein: CASSARPGQSYYNEQFF; D gene: TRBD1; V gene: TRBV7-2; clone size: once; J gene: TRBJ2-1
CDR3 DNA: TGCGCCAGCAGCCAAGATCCAGGGGCAGGCCAGCCCCAGCATTTT; CDR3 protein: CASSQDPGAGQPQHF; D gene: -; V gene: TRBV4-1; clone size: -; J gene: TRBJ1-5
CDR3 DNA: TGTGCCAGCACCGACTTACAGGGGATCGGCGAGCAGTACTTC; CDR3 protein: CASTDLQGIGEQYF; D gene: TRBD1; V gene: TRBV7-8; clone size: -; J gene: TRBJ2-7
CDR3 DNA: TGCGCCAGTAGGACAACCTCTAACTATGGCTACACCTTC; CDR3 protein: CASRTTSNYGYTF; D gene: -; V gene: TRBV5-1; clone size: -; J gene: TRBJ1-2
CDR3 DNA: TGCGCCAGCAGCCAAGTCACTCTGGGGCCCCAGCATTTT; CDR3 protein: CASSQVTLGPQHF; D gene: -; V gene: TRBV4-3; clone size: -; J gene: TRBJ1-5
CDR3 DNA: TGTGCCAGCAGTTGGACAGGGGGCACAGATACGCAGTATTTT; CDR3 protein: CASSWTGGTDTQYF; D gene: TRBD1; V gene: TRBV27; clone size: -; J gene: TRBJ2-3
CDR3 DNA: TGTGCCAGCAGCCATCGGACAGGGGTCTACGAGCAGTACTTC; CDR3 protein: CASSHRTGVYEQYF; D gene: TRBD1; V gene: TRBV14; clone size: once; J gene: TRBJ2-7
CDR3 DNA: TGTGCCAGCAGTTCCCGTACGGGAGCCATTGCTGAGCAGTTCTTC; CDR3 protein: CASSSRTGAIAEQFF; D gene: -; V gene: TRBV27; clone size: -; J gene: TRBJ2-1
CDR3 DNA: TGTGCTAGTGGGGGGCAAGTAGGGCAACACAATGAGCAGTTCTTC; CDR3 protein: CASGGQVGQHNEQFF; D gene: -; V gene: TRBV12-5; clone size: -; J gene: TRBJ2-1
CDR3 DNA: TGTGCCAGCAGCTTTTCCGGGACTAGCGGGTCCGGGGAGCTGTTTTTT; CDR3 protein: CASSFSGTSGSGELFF; D gene: TRBD2; V gene: TRBV7-9; clone size: once; J gene: TRBJ2-2